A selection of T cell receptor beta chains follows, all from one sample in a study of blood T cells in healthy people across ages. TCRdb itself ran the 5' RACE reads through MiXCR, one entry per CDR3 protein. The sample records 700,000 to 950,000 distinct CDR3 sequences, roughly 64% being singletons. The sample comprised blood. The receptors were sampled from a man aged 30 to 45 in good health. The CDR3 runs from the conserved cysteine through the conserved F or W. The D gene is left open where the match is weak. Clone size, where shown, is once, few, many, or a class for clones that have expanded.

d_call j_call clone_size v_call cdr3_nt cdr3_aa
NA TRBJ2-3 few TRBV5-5 TGTGCCAGCAGCTTGGAAGGGTCTTCCGATACGCAGTATTTT CASSLEGSSDTQYF
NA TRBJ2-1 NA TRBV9 TGTGCCAGCAGCGCCATAGACAGGTTGAACAATGAGCAGTTCTTC CASSAIDRLNNEQFF
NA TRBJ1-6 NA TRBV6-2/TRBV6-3 TGTGCCAGCAGCGGCGGGTATGGACGTCCCCTCCACTTT CASSGGYGRPLHF
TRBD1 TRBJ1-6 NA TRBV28 TGTGCCAACAAGGGACAGGGTCCACCCCTCCACTTT CANKGQGPPLHF
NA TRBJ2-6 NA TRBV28 TGTGCCAGCAGTTCACCGGGCTCTGGGGCCAGCGTCCTGACTTTC CASSSPGSGASVLTF
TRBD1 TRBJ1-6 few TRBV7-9 TGTGCCAGCTCGAAGACAGGGGATTCACCCCTCCACTTT CASSKTGDSPLHF
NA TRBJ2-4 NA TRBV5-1 TGCGCCAGCAGCTTGGTTCTGAAGCTAGCCAAAAACATTCAGTACTTC CASSLVLKLAKNIQYF
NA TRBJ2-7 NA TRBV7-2 TGTGCCAGCAGTCGGCGGGTGGGCGGGCACGAGCAGTACTTC CASSRRVGGHEQYF
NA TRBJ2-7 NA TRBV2 TGTGCCAGCAGTCCCGTTGGCAGGGAAACGTACGAGCAGTACTTC CASSPVGRETYEQYF
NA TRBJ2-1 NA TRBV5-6 TGTGCCAGCAGCTTGGGGAATAGATTCGATGAGCAGTTCTTC CASSLGNRFDEQFF
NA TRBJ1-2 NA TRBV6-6 TGTGCCATACGGGGGGGGAACTATGGCTACACCTTC CAIRGGNYGYTF
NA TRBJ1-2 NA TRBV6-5 TGTGCCAGCAGTTACATAAAGTTCGTGGGTGGCTACACCTTC CASSYIKFVGGYTF
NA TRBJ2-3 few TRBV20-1 TGCAGTGTCGGAGATAGCACAGATACGCAGTATTTT CSVGDSTDTQYF
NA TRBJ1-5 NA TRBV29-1 TGCAGCGTTTTGTTGGGGGATCAGCCCCAGCATTTT CSVLLGDQPQHF
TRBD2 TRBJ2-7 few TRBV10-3 TGTGCCATCAGTGATGTAACCGGACTAGCGGGAGTTGACGAGCAGTACTTC CAISDVTGLAGVDEQYF
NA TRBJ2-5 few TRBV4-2 TGTGCCAGCAGCCACCTAGGCCAAGAGACCCAGTACTTC CASSHLGQETQYF
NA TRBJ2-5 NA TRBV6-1 TGTGCCAGCAGTGAAACGGGCAGGGAAGAGACCCAGTACTTC CASSETGREETQYF
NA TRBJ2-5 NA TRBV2 TGTGCCAGCACACCACTAGTCCAAGAGACCCAGTACTTC CASTPLVQETQYF
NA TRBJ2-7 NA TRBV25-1 TGTGCCAGCAGTGAGAGGGGAGCATCCAAGCAGTACTTC CASSERGASKQYF
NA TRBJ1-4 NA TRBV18 TGTGCCAGCTCACCAAATCCAGGAACTAATGAAAAACTGTTTTTT CASSPNPGTNEKLFF
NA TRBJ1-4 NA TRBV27 TGTGCCAGCAGTAAAGGCCAACTTACCGAAAAACTGTTTTTT CASSKGQLTEKLFF
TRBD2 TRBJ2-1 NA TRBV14 TGTGCCAGCAGCAAACAAGGGGGGACTAGCTCCCGCGATGAGCAGTTCTTC CASSKQGGTSSRDEQFF
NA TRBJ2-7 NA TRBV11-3 TGTGCCAGCAGCTTAGATCTAGGCGACCGCAATGAGCAGTACTTC CASSLDLGDRNEQYF
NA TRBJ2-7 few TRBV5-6 TGTGCCAGCAGCTTGAACTTCGAGCAGTACTTC CASSLNFEQYF